The 30 T cell receptor beta chains in this list originate from one sample, sequenced in a study of shared clonotypes between healthy human individuals. Using immunoSEQ multiplex PCR, the repertoire was profiled, and TCRdb retains in-frame clones only, with some absent. Here the sample spans hundreds of thousands of clones, 72% being singletons. Sequencing was carried out using memory CD4+ T cells sorted from blood. Subset defined: CD45RA-negative fraction. The receptors were sampled from a woman aged 25 to 39 in good health.

The gene calls are TRBV6-1 and TRBJ1-5; D possibly corresponds to TRBD1 (5 bases). The V gene's germline CDR1 is MNHNS and CDR2 SASEGT. The CDR3 loop spans 16 amino acids. V was pared by 2 bases and J by 5 bases, with 16 bases between. CDR3 bases: TGTGCCAGCAGTGAAATTGGAGGGGTTCGGGATCAGCCCCAGCATTTT. Residues: CASSEIGGVRDQPQHF.

V gene TRBV5-1 combines with J gene TRBJ2-1, with no clear D. CDR3 length equals 15 residues. The germline CDR1 and CDR2 sequences are SGHRS and YFSETQ. Trimming removed 0 bases at V and 0 bases at J, with 7 bases between. The CDR3 protein is CASSLVGTSYNEQFF. In nucleotides, the CDR3 is TGCGCCAGCAGCTTGGTAGGCACCTCCTACAATGAGCAGTTCTTC.

The DNA of the CDR3 is TGTGCCAGCAGCACCGACAGGAACTATGGCTACACCTTC. Protein: CASSTDRNYGYTF. This chain uses TRBV5-4 with TRBJ1-2; perhaps TRBD1 as D (6 bases). The CDR3 runs to 13 residues. Germline V gene data show CDR1 as SGHNT and CDR2 as YYREEE (reference sequence). Deletions cut 4 bases from V and 2 bases from J, with 9 bases between. The whole variable domain, remainder taken from reference TRBV5-4 and TRBJ1-2, is ETGVTQSPTHLIKTRGQQVTLRCSSQSGHNTVSWYQQALGQGPQFIFQYYREEENGRGNFPPRFSGLQFPNYSSELNVNALELDDSALYLCASSTDRNYGYTFGSGTRLTVV.

The CDR3 protein is CASSPTGAVNYGYTF. The CDR3 DNA follows: TGTGCCAGCAGCCCGACCGGGGCCGTAAACTATGGCTACACCTTC. The chain recombines TRBV7-9 with TRBJ1-2; tentative D call: TRBD1 (5 bases). The CDR3 length is 15 residues. Trimming stripped 5 bases from V and 2 bases from J, with 15 bases between. The V gene's germline CDR1 is SEHNR and CDR2 FQNEAQ (reference sequence).

The chain combines TRBV28 with TRBJ1-3, with no clear D. The germline gives CDR1 MDHEN, CDR2 SYDVKM. The CDR3 contains 13 residues. Trimming removed 7 bases from V and 0 bases from J, with 7 bases in between. The CDR3 here is CASIEFSGNTIYF. For the CDR3, the DNA is TGTGCCAGCATAGAGTTCTCTGGAAACACCATATATTTT.

CDR3 sequence: CASRRGEVHTGELFF. In DNA, the CDR3 is TGTGCCAGCAGGAGAGGGGAGGTACACACCGGGGAGCTGTTTTTT. The chain recombines TRBV7-6 with TRBJ2-2; TRBD2 might be the D (6 bases). Deletions cut 6 bases from V and 3 bases from J, with 14 bases between. The CDR3 spans 15 residues. Germline V lookup: CDR1 SGHVS, CDR2 FNYEAQ.

This clone was seen a few times. V and J are TRBV5-1 and TRBJ2-2; D unclear. V was clipped by 4 bases and J by 6 bases, with 16 bases between them. This CDR3 is built from 15 residues. Germline-derived CDR1 and CDR2 are SGHRS and YFSETQ. The CDR3 reads CASSPDGQLAGELFF. In DNA, the CDR3 is TGCGCCAGCAGCCCCGACGGGCAGCTGGCCGGGGAGCTGTTTTTT.

J is TRBJ1-1 and V is TRBV28; the D is unclear. The germline V and J ends were trimmed by 2 bases and 0 bases, with 7 bases remaining between them. The germline gives CDR1 MDHEN, CDR2 SYDVKM. There are 14 residues in the CDR3. For the CDR3, the DNA is TGTGCCAGCAGTTTAAGGGAGTTGAACACTGAAGCTTTCTTT. Its translation: CASSLRELNTEAFF. The variable domain in full, with the rest retrieved from reference TRBV28 and TRBJ1-1, is DVKVTQSSRYLVKRTGEKVFLECVQDMDHENMFWYRQDPGLGLRLIYFSYDVKMKEKGDIPEGYSVSREKKERFSLILESASTNQTSMYLCASSLRELNTEAFFGQGTRLTVV.

This clone was observed at least ten times. The chain employs TRBV28 and TRBJ1-5; no clear D gene. V was cut by 6 bases and J by 3 bases, with 12 bases left in between. The CDR3 length is 14 residues. Germline V lookup: CDR1 MDHEN, CDR2 SYDVKM. CDR3 amino acids: CASRVPLDNQPQHF. DNA of the CDR3: TGTGCCAGCAGGGTGCCCCTAGACAATCAGCCCCAGCATTTT.

This clone turned up a few times. V usage is TRBV5-1 and J usage is TRBJ2-7; D might be TRBD1 (6 bases). Germline V gene lookup returns CDR1 SGHRS and CDR2 YFSETQ. The germline V and J ends were trimmed by 5 bases and 5 bases, with 20 bases remaining between them. The CDR3 covers 15 residues. The CDR3 DNA reads TGCGCCAGCAGGGCGATTACAGGGATGGGGAACGAGCAGTACTTC. It specifies CASRAITGMGNEQYF.

This chain uses TRBV7-3 with TRBJ2-6; 9 nucleotides match TRBD1. The junction had 6 bases not matched to a gene; V was cut back by 5 bases and J by 1 base. The CDR3 spans 17 residues. Germline V lookup: CDR1 SGHTA, CDR2 FQGTGA. The CDR3 sequence: CASSRGTGRSGANVLTF. The CDR3, as DNA: TGTGCCAGCAGCCGCGGGACAGGGAGGTCTGGGGCCAACGTCCTGACTTTC.

CDR3 bases: TGTGCCAGCAGTTTAAGCAGGGTGGACACCGGGGAGCTGTTTTTT. Its protein is CASSLSRVDTGELFF. The J gene is TRBJ2-2, the V gene TRBV27, with D possibly TRBD1 on 5 matching bases. V was shortened by 2 bases and J by 3 bases, with 10 bases between the two germline ends. The CDR3 consists of 15 residues. CDR1 is MNHEY and CDR2 is SMNVEV in the germline V gene (reference sequence).

V gene TRBV4-1 combines with J gene TRBJ1-5; unclear D gene. The CDR3 runs to 16 residues. Per the germline V gene, CDR1 is MGHRA and CDR2 is YSYEKL. Between the trimmed V and J ends, which lost 0 bases and 3 bases, there was a span of 12 bases. This CDR3 is CASSQEDGGDNQPQHF. Here the CDR3 DNA reads TGCGCCAGCAGCCAAGAGGACGGTGGGGACAATCAGCCCCAGCATTTT.

The genes are TRBV30 and TRBJ2-7; D gene unclear. V lost 0 bases, J lost 3 bases, and 21 bases lay in between. Germline CDR1 is GTSNPN and CDR2 is SVGIG (reference sequence). The length of the CDR3 is 17 residues. The CDR3 DNA reads as TGTGCCTGGAGTGTATTATGGTATGAAGGTGTGGACTACGAGCAGTACTTC. Amino acid sequence: CAWSVLWYEGVDYEQYF.

CDR3 region: CASRLTDRSNTEAFF. CDR3 in DNA: TGTGCCAGCAGATTGACGGACAGGTCGAACACTGAAGCTTTCTTT. The chain recombines TRBV2 with TRBJ1-1, with 7 nucleotides matching TRBD1. Germline trimming cut 6 bases from V and 1 base from J; bases unmatched to any gene: 8. There are 15 residues in the CDR3. Germline CDR1 is SNHLY and CDR2 is FYNNEI.

There are a few counts of this clone. This chain uses TRBV2 with TRBJ1-1; D possibly corresponds to TRBD1 (5 bases). The CDR3 runs to 15 residues. In germline, CDR1 is SNHLY, CDR2 FYNNEI. The V and J ends lost 3 bases and 7 bases respectively, with 18 bases between them. CDR3 loop: CASSDLAAGGFEAFF. The DNA of the CDR3 is TGTGCCAGCAGTGACTTGGCAGCGGGGGGATTTGAAGCTTTCTTT. The variable domain in full, with the rest retrieved from reference TRBV2 and TRBJ1-1, is EPEVTQTPSHQVTQMGQEVILRCVPISNHLYFYWYRQILGQKVEFLVSFYNNEISEKSEIFDDQFSVERPDGSNFTLKIRSTKLEDSAMYFCASSDLAAGGFEAFFGQGTRLTVV.

The chain's CDR3 is CASSVGTHPYEQYF. CDR3 in DNA: TGCGCCAGCAGCGTGGGGACACATCCCTACGAGCAGTACTTC. The chain couples TRBV5-1 to TRBJ2-7; weak D call: TRBD1 (6 bases). The CDR3 extends over 14 amino acids. The germline V and J ends were trimmed by 4 bases and 2 bases, with 13 bases remaining between them. Per the germline V gene, CDR1 is SGHRS and CDR2 is YFSETQ.

This chain joins TRBV27 and TRBJ1-6; TRBD1 matches at 7 bases. CDR3 length equals 15 residues. Germline lookup yields CDR1 MNHEY and CDR2 SMNVEV (reference sequence). Trimming at V came to 1 base and at J to 7 bases, leaving 4 bases not matched to a gene. CDR3 protein: CASSLWDSRNSPLHF. CDR3 bases: TGTGCCAGCAGTTTATGGGACAGCCGGAATTCACCCCTCCACTTT.

There are a few counts of this clone. The chain is built from TRBV21-1 and TRBJ2-1; TRBD2 is the table's D call, not checked against the DNA. TRBV21-1 is noted as a pseudogene. This CDR3 contains 11 residues. CDR3 loop: CASSKSGGWFF. The CDR3 DNA follows: TGTGCCAGCAGCAAGTCGGGGGGGTGGTTCTTC.

The chain combines TRBV6-6 with TRBJ1-1; D gene ambiguous. Looked up from germline, CDR1 is MNHNY and CDR2 is SVGAGI (reference sequence). V lost 2 bases, J lost 1 base, and 5 bases lay in between. The length of the CDR3 is 13 residues. CDR3 in amino acids: CASSYAGNTEAFF. Written as DNA, the CDR3 is TGTGCCAGCAGTTACGCAGGGAACACTGAAGCTTTCTTT.

This chain joins TRBV13 and TRBJ1-4; 7 nucleotides agree with TRBD1. CDR3 length equals 13 residues. J lost 8 bases, V lost 5 bases, and 5 bases had no gene match. Germline CDR1 is PRHDT and CDR2 is FYEKMQ (reference sequence). The CDR3 bases are TGTGCCAGCAGCCGTCGACAGGGCGAAAAACTGTTTTTT. It codes for CASSRRQGEKLFF. The variable domain in full, completed from reference TRBV13 and TRBJ1-4, reads AAGVIQSPRHLIKEKRETATLKCYPIPRHDTVYWYQQGPGQDPQFLISFYEKMQSDKGSIPDRFSAQQFSDYHSELNMSSLELGDSALYFCASSRRQGEKLFFGSGTQLSVL.

This clone showed up just once. The chain links TRBV7-9 to TRBJ1-1; D unresolved. Trimming took off 8 bases at V and 0 bases at J, with 13 bases between the two ends. CDR3 length: 14 residues. The germline gives CDR1 SEHNR, CDR2 FQNEAQ (reference sequence). DNA for the CDR3: TGTGCCAGCGAGAAGGACTTAATGAACACTGAAGCTTTCTTT. This codes for CASEKDLMNTEAFF.

The V call is TRBV27, the J call TRBJ2-6, with D hard to call. The CDR3 loop spans 14 amino acids. Trimming took 4 bases from V and 0 from J, leaving 4 bases between them. Germline CDR1 is MNHEY and CDR2 is SMNVEV (reference sequence). CDR3 bases: TGTGCCAGCAGTTCAGTCTCTGGGGCCAACGTCCTGACTTTC. Translation: CASSSVSGANVLTF.

The V gene is TRBV5-1, the J gene TRBJ2-2, with TRBD2 matching over 11 bases. CDR3 length equals 16 residues. Losses at the gene ends were 4 bases for V and 3 bases for J; bases not matched to a gene: 5. Germline CDR1 and CDR2: SGHRS and YFSETQ. This CDR3 is CASSVTSGTDTGELFF. The CDR3 nucleotides are TGCGCCAGCAGCGTGACTAGCGGGACGGACACCGGGGAGCTGTTTTTT.

As DNA, the CDR3 is TGTGCCAGCAGTGAGTCCCTGGATAGCACAGATACGCAGTATTTT. Protein product: CASSESLDSTDTQYF. This rearrangement joins TRBV6-4 to TRBJ2-3; the D is unclear. The CDR3 runs to 15 residues. Trimming stripped 3 bases from V and 0 bases from J, with 10 bases between. The germline gives CDR1 MRHNA, CDR2 SNTAGT.

As for this clone: The sample carries other DNA sequences with the same CDR3. CDR3 in amino acids: CASSPPGRLAGNNEQFF. As DNA, the CDR3 is TGTGCCAGCTCACCACCTGGGCGGCTAGCGGGAAACAATGAGCAGTTCTTC. J is TRBJ2-1 and V is TRBV18; 9 nucleotides agree with TRBD2. This CDR3 comprises 17 residues. Losses at the gene ends were 0 bases for V and 5 bases for J; bases not matched to a gene: 8. Germline assignment: CDR1 KGHSH and CDR2 LQKENI.

The rearrangement links TRBV18 to TRBJ1-4; 10 nucleotides match TRBD1. Unmatched junction bases numbered 8, after V lost 9 bases and J lost 7 bases. Germline V gives CDR1 KGHSH, CDR2 LQKENI. The CDR3 has 14 amino acids. This CDR3 is CASSPGQGIEKLFF. CDR3 DNA sequence: TGTGCCAGTTCTCCGGGACAGGGGATTGAAAAACTGTTTTTT. Full variable domain (rest looked up from reference TRBV18 and TRBJ1-4): NAGVMQNPRHLVRRRGQEARLRCSPMKGHSHVYWYRQLPEEGLKFMVYLQKENIIDESGMPKERFSAEFPKEGPSILRIQQVVRGDSAAYFCASSPGQGIEKLFFGSGTQLSVL.

This chain connects TRBV6-4 to TRBJ2-2, with D unclear. The CDR3 loop spans 14 amino acids. Germline-derived CDR1 and CDR2 are MRHNA and SNTAGT. Trimming left V 3 bases short and J 4 bases short, with 9 bases between. The CDR3 loop is CASSELVGTGELFF. The CDR3, as DNA: TGTGCCAGCAGTGAATTAGTCGGCACCGGGGAGCTGTTTTTT.

The chain carries TRBV15 and TRBJ1-1, with D unclear. The CDR3 contains 13 residues. Germline V gene sequence: CDR1 LNHNV, CDR2 YYDKDF (reference sequence). Trimming stripped 1 base from V and 8 bases from J, with 11 bases between. This chain's CDR3 is CATSRVRTREAFF. The CDR3 coding sequence is TGTGCCACCAGCAGAGTTCGGACTAGAGAAGCTTTCTTT.

The chain joins TRBV6-1 to TRBJ1-2, with D tentatively TRBD1 (5 bases). The V gene lost 7 bases and the J gene lost 2 bases, with 14 bases spanning the gap. Germline V gene lookup returns CDR1 MNHNS and CDR2 SASEGT. The CDR3 spans 14 residues. The CDR3 DNA sequence: TGTGCCAGCACCCAAGGGACGGCGAACTATGGCTACACCTTC. Residues: CASTQGTANYGYTF.